These T cell receptor beta chains were read from a single sample in a study of CD8+CD57+ T cells in acquired aplastic anemia. TCRdb ran MiXCR on the reads and lists one entry per CDR3 protein. The sample yields roughly 180,000 distinct CDR3 sequences, approximately 45% seen once. Sequencing was carried out using sorted CD4+, CD8+, or CD8+CD57+ T cells (not recorded which) from PBMCs. Every receptor here comes from a human donor in good health. CDR3s include the opening cysteine and the closing phenylalanine or tryptophan. A D gene is named only where the DNA matches it firmly. Clone size is stated in some rows and not others, as once, few, many or a class when expanded.

>many|TRBV5-1|NA|TRBJ1-1
TGCGCCAGCAGCGGGGCTAAGGGAGCGATGAACACTGAAGCTTTCTTT
CASSGAKGAMNTEAFF
>NA|TRBV10-3|TRBD1|TRBJ2-5
TGTGCCATCAGGGGGGGGACAGGGGCACAAGAGACCCAGTACTTC
CAIRGGTGAQETQYF
>many|TRBV20-1|TRBD1|TRBJ1-1
TGCAGTGCTAACACTAGGACAGGGGGTGACACTGAAGCTTTCTTT
CSANTRTGGDTEAFF
>many|TRBV7-3|NA|TRBJ2-1
TGTGCCAGCAGCGTCGACTTCTCGAGCTCCTACAATGAGCAGTTCTTC
CASSVDFSSSYNEQFF
>NA|TRBV30|TRBD2|TRBJ2-1
TGTGCCTGGAGCGGGGGGGGCTACAATGAGCAGTTCTTC
CAWSGGGYNEQFF
>many|TRBV7-2|TRBD2|TRBJ2-5
TGTGCCAGCAGCTCCGGGACTAGCGGGTCAGGGACCCAGTACTTC
CASSSGTSGSGTQYF
>once|TRBV4-3|NA|TRBJ2-7
TGCGCCAGCAGCCGAGATCTAGCCTCGGCCTACGAGCAGTACTTC
CASSRDLASAYEQYF
>few|TRBV3-1|TRBD2|TRBJ2-1
TGTGCCAGCAGCCAAGAAGAATCGCCTAGCGGGAGTTCGTTGGATGAGCAGTTCTTC
CASSQEESPSGSSLDEQFF
>once|TRBV19|NA|TRBJ2-1
TGTGCCAGTAGCTTTAACGACAGGGAGCAGTTCTTC
CASSFNDREQFF
>few|TRBV30|NA|TRBJ2-7
TGTGCCTGGAGTGTATCCGGGGGTGGCTACGAGCAGTACTTC
CAWSVSGGGYEQYF
>NA|TRBV9|NA|TRBJ2-3
TGTGCCAGCAGCGTAGTTGCTAGCGCCACAGATACGCAGTATTTT
CASSVVASATDTQYF